Following are 20 T cell receptor beta chains from one sample sequenced in a study of control samples from healthy donors and cancer patients. Using immunoSEQ multiplex PCR, the repertoire was profiled, and TCRdb retains in-frame clones only, with some absent. This sample carries about 170,000 clones, 80% to 95% of them seen once, and the ten largest clones take 4.1%. Sequenced: blood. The source is a woman aged 60-75 years in good health.

This sequence joins TRBV10-1 and TRBJ1-1; 10 nucleotides align to TRBD1. The CDR3 sequence is 15 residues long. In germline, CDR1 is WNHNN, CDR2 SYGVQD (reference sequence). The junction had 5 bases not matched to a gene; V was cut back by 6 bases and J by 1 base. The CDR3 nucleotides read TGCGCCAGCAGCCAGACAGGGGGCCCGAACACTGAAGCTTTCTTT. It yields the protein CASSQTGGPNTEAFF.

V is TRBV13 and J is TRBJ2-6; 7 nucleotides agree with TRBD1. The germline gives CDR1 PRHDT, CDR2 FYEKMQ (reference sequence). After removal of 4 bases from V and 2 bases from J, the junction contained 14 bases not matched to a gene. The CDR3 runs to 19 residues. CDR3 DNA: TGTGCCAGCAGCTCGACAGGGTGGGGCCTCCAGGCTGGGGCCAACGTCCTGACTTTC. Amino acid sequence: CASSSTGWGLQAGANVLTF.

V is TRBV5-4 and J is TRBJ1-2; 7 bases map to TRBD1. Per the germline V gene, CDR1 is SGHNT and CDR2 is YYREEE (reference sequence). The CDR3 extends over 18 amino acids. The V gene end was trimmed by 1 base and the J gene end by 2 bases; junction bases not matched to a gene: 14. CDR3 DNA sequence: TGTGCCAGCAGCTTGTTCGGTGGGTCAGGGGGAATCAACTATGGCTACACCTTC. Encoded protein: CASSLFGGSGGINYGYTF. The full variable domain, completed using reference TRBV5-4 and TRBJ1-2, is ETGVTQSPTHLIKTRGQQVTLRCSSQSGHNTVSWYQQALGQGPQFIFQYYREEENGRGNFPPRFSGLQFPNYSSELNVNALELDDSALYLCASSLFGGSGGINYGYTFGSGTRLTVV.

CDR3 in amino acids: CASSLTRDGWDTQYF. As DNA, the CDR3 is TGTGCCAGCAGCCTGACCCGGGACGGGTGGGATACTCAGTACTTC. The chain is built from TRBV4-2 and TRBJ2-4; perhaps D is TRBD1 or TRBD2 (5 bases each). Germline CDR1 and CDR2: LGHNA and YNFKEQ. This CDR3 spans 15 amino acids. V dropped 4 bases and J dropped 12 bases, with 22 bases sitting between them.

The chain recombines TRBV7-2 with TRBJ2-7; TRBD1 agrees at 7 bases. The CDR3 consists of 14 residues. Germline CDR1 reads SGHTA; CDR2 reads FQGNSA. V trimming: 4 bases; J trimming: 6 bases; junction bases outside the gene matches: 9. The CDR3 region is CASSSRQGFSEQYF. The CDR3 bases are TGTGCCAGCAGCTCGCGACAGGGTTTCAGCGAGCAGTACTTC.

CDR3 protein: CASSRGETTDTQYF. In DNA, the CDR3 is TGTGCCAGCAGCCGGGGTGAGACCACAGATACGCAGTATTTT. The chain employs TRBV7-8 and TRBJ2-3; perhaps TRBD2 as D (5 bases). Trimming took 5 bases from V and 2 from J, leaving 11 bases between them. The CDR3 runs 14 residues. The germline V gene encodes CDR1 SGHVS and CDR2 FQNEAQ.

The genes are TRBV7-9 and TRBJ1-1, with TRBD1 matching 8 bases. V shed 5 bases and J 1 base; nucleotides not matched to a gene: 6. Germline lookup yields CDR1 SEHNR and CDR2 FQNEAQ (reference sequence). The CDR3 has 15 amino acids. As DNA, the CDR3 is TGTGCCAGCAGCGTTACCGGGACAGGGAACACTGAAGCTTTCTTT. Translating it yields CASSVTGTGNTEAFF.

J is TRBJ1-4 and V is TRBV19; 7 bases are shared with TRBD1. The CDR3 runs to 13 residues. Germline loops: CDR1 LNHDA, CDR2 SQIVND (reference sequence). V was pared by 9 bases and J by 10 bases, with 11 bases of the junction left unmatched. The CDR3 DNA reads TGTGCCAGCCGCACAGGGGTGGAAGGAAAACTGTTTTTT. Protein: CASRTGVEGKLFF.

The rearrangement uses TRBV2 and TRBJ1-6, with D hard to call. V was cut by 11 bases and J by 9 bases, with 26 bases left in between. The CDR3 loop spans 16 amino acids. CDR1 and CDR2 (germline): SNHLY, FYNNEI. The CDR3 DNA sequence: TGTGCCGTGGGTTCGGTACAGACCCATCGGCGTTCACCCCTCCACTTT. It specifies CAVGSVQTHRRSPLHF.

The chain combines TRBV7-9 with TRBJ1-1; 9 positions agree with TRBD1. The V segment lost 3 bases and the J segment 0 bases; nucleotides outside the gene matches: 8. The CDR3 covers 17 residues. CDR1 is SEHNR and CDR2 is FQNEAQ in the germline V gene (reference sequence). CDR3 sequence (DNA): TGTGCCAGCAGCTTGGAGACAGGGGGGCTAATGAACACTGAAGCTTTCTTT. Translating gives CASSLETGGLMNTEAFF.

The chain couples TRBV6-6 to TRBJ1-2, with D possibly being TRBD1 (5 bases). From germline, CDR1 is MNHNY and CDR2 SVGAGI (reference sequence). The CDR3 consists of 13 residues. The V gene lost 0 bases and the J gene lost 7 bases, with 9 bases spanning the gap. The CDR3 DNA is TGTGCCAGCAGTTACTCGTCAGGGTCTGGCTACACCTTC. It specifies CASSYSSGSGYTF.

V is TRBV3-1 (or the pseudogene TRBV3-2) and J is TRBJ2-4, with a tentative D call TRBD2 (5 bases). Germline values: CDR1 LGHDT, CDR2 YNNKEL (reference sequence). V was trimmed by 2 bases and J by 1 base, leaving 12 bases between them. The CDR3 extends over 16 amino acids. CDR3: CASSQSGREAKNIQYF. CDR3 nucleotide sequence: TGTGCCAGCAGCCAAAGTGGTAGGGAGGCCAAAAACATTCAGTACTTC.

CDR3 loop: CASSPDRAILSYEQYF. CDR3 bases: TGTGCCAGTAGTCCAGACAGGGCCATACTTTCCTACGAGCAGTACTTC. The genes are TRBV19 and TRBJ2-7, with 7 bases identical to TRBD1. The CDR3 has 16 amino acids. V was clipped by 5 bases and J by 1 base; unmatched bases: 11. Germline V gives CDR1 LNHDA, CDR2 SQIVND (reference sequence).

The rearrangement uses TRBV5-1 and TRBJ1-1; TRBD1 matches at 7 bases. Germline V gives CDR1 SGHRS, CDR2 YFSETQ. Unmatched junction bases numbered 2, after V lost 2 bases and J lost 4 bases. This CDR3 has 13 residues. The DNA for the CDR3 is TGCGCCAGCAGCTTCTCAGGGGGCACTGAAGCTTTCTTT. Its translation: CASSFSGGTEAFF.

The chain carries TRBV19 and TRBJ1-5; D possibly corresponds to TRBD1 (6 bases). CDR1 LNHDA and CDR2 SQIVND come from the germline V gene (reference sequence). The CDR3 contains 15 residues. Deletions cut 4 bases from V and 3 bases from J, with 13 bases between. Here the CDR3 DNA reads TGTGCCAGTAGTAACCCTACAGGGAACAATCAGCCCCAGCATTTT. This codes for CASSNPTGNNQPQHF.

The chain carries TRBV18 and TRBJ1-2; D remains unclear. The CDR3 runs 13 residues. CDR1 KGHSH and CDR2 LQKENI come from the germline V gene. Trimming cost V 1 base and J 8 bases, with 11 bases left between them. The CDR3 coding sequence is TGTGCCAGCTCACCACGGGAGGAGGACGGCTACACCTTC. The encoded protein is CASSPREEDGYTF.

The rearrangement joins TRBV5-6 to TRBJ1-2, with a possible D match to TRBD1 (6 bases). The CDR3 has 14 residues. Germline CDR1 is SGHDT and CDR2 is YYEEEE. V gave up 3 bases and J gave up 8 bases, with 17 bases separating them. CDR3 sequence (DNA): TGTGCCAGCAGCTGGGGGGCCGGTCTAGGCGGCTACACCTTC. Its translation is CASSWGAGLGGYTF.

The V and J genes are TRBV7-2 and TRBJ2-2; 7 bases are a match to TRBD2. Germline CDR1 is SGHTA and CDR2 is FQGNSA. This CDR3 spans 17 amino acids. J lost 1 base, V lost 1 base, and 6 bases had no gene match. CDR3 nucleotide sequence: TGTGCCAGCAGCTTAGTCCTCCTAGCGGAGAACACCGGGGAGCTGTTTTTT. Translated: CASSLVLLAENTGELFF.

V gene TRBV10-3 combines with J gene TRBJ1-1; no firm D call. This CDR3 has 12 residues. V was clipped by 6 bases and J by 3 bases, with 8 bases between them. CDR1 and CDR2 from the germline V gene are ENHRY and SYGVKD. The CDR3: CAIRDGYTEAFF. The DNA for the CDR3 is TGTGCCATCAGGGACGGGTACACTGAAGCTTTCTTT.

The genes are TRBV5-1 and TRBJ1-2; D is uncertain. Trimming cost V 0 bases and J 7 bases, with 13 bases left between them. The CDR3 spans 14 residues. The germline CDR1 and CDR2 sequences are SGHRS and YFSETQ. This chain's CDR3 is CASSLDGLIGGYTF. CDR3 in DNA: TGCGCCAGCAGCTTGGACGGATTGATAGGTGGCTACACCTTC.